This TCR beta chain was obtained from a study of blood T cell repertoires in COVID-19 (dated by TCRdb to 2018 to 2020). With regard to the full study: Collaborator samples came from the United States, Italy and Spain and covered acute and convalescent phases of COVID-19. The prospective study material was composed of cDNA or gDNA derived from T cells, B-cell-depleted T cells, or PBMCs. The dataset comprised deeply sampled blood TCRbeta repertoires from subjects exposed to, actively infected with, or recovered from COVID-19. The repertoires were released in a freely available public database meant as a resource for research on the immune response to SARS-CoV-2. The samples were drawn from two sources: the first 160 participants of the ongoing ImmuneRACE study, and fewer than 1,500 subjects contributed by 6 global collaborators. Nearly every sample came with metadata listing a de-identified subject ID, COVID-19 status, age in years and sex. Where available, HLA class I and class II types were obtained from metadata supplied by the sample provider rather than from assay-based typing.

The immunoSEQ Assay, a bias-controlled multiplex PCR, was used to amplify TCRbeta CDR3 regions from genomic DNA. Processing in the source paper ran as follows. Nucleated cell counts per sample were estimated from amplification of reference gene primers within the assay. To quantify the absolute abundance of each unique TCRbeta CDR3 rearrangement, sequence reads were collapsed and filtered. Productive Simpson clonality was computed per sample as the square root of Simpson's diversity index over productive rearrangements. Entries here come from immuneACCESS through TCRdb and include only in-frame sequences with V and J called. Some clones fail to appear in such tables; in the studies checked, an unresolved V gene covers under half of the shortfall, and the cause of the remainder is unknown. The D gene and trimming were derived from the DNA, and the V and J assignments and clone size from that table. The sample table holds around 120,000 clones, of which more than 65% were seen once. Roughly 2% of the sample belongs to the ten largest clones.

Summary of the overall study and its limitations: Clinical and demographic metadata were provided uncurated, with the amount varying by source and participant.

Based on the germline V gene (reference sequence), the CDR1 and CDR2 sequences are LGHDT and YNNKEL. After removal of 4 bases from V and 1 base from J, the junction retains 3 bases not matched to a gene. From the cysteine up to the phenylalanine, the CDR3 has a length of 14 residues. Only the CDR3 DNA stays, 42 bases, in frame from base 1. Worth noting for this clone: Its target antigen remains unknown. Qualities for individual bases were not recorded, and no much larger clone is one base off.

Each collaborating institution followed its own protocols to collect whole blood in K2EDTA tubes. Collaborator samples were shipped for TCRbeta analysis as frozen whole blood, isolated PBMCs, or DNA extracted from either sample type. The chain joins TRBV3-1 (or the pseudogene TRBV3-2) to TRBJ2-7; 8 bases in between match TRBD1. The source is a woman in her 70s with acute or convalescent COVID-19. Material for sequencing was peripheral blood. This receptor has the CDR3 CASSLRTGSYEQYF. The nucleotides read TGTGCCAGCAGCCTACGGACAGGGTCCTACGAGCAGTACTTC.